This T cell receptor beta chain stems from a study of blood T cell repertoires in COVID-19 (dated by TCRdb to between 2020 and 2021). For the study in its entirety: The collaborator samples originated in the United States, Italy and Spain and spanned the acute and convalescent phases of COVID-19. The material from the prospective study consisted of cDNA or gDNA derived from T cells, B-cell-depleted T cells, or PBMCs. Subjects who had been exposed to COVID-19, were actively infected with it, or had recovered from it provided the deeply sampled blood TCRbeta repertoires that made up the dataset. The repertoires were released in a freely available public database intended as a resource for research on the immune response to SARS-CoV-2. The samples were drawn from two sources: the first 160 participants of the ongoing ImmuneRACE study, and some 1,300 subjects contributed by 6 global collaborators. Nearly every sample came with metadata listing a de-identified subject ID, COVID-19 status, age in years and sex. Where available, HLA class I and class II types were obtained from metadata supplied by the sample provider rather than from assay-based typing.

CDR1 is given as ENHRY and CDR2 as SYGVKD, both from the germline V gene. There are 13 amino acids in the CDR3, from cysteine to phenylalanine inclusive. Only the CDR3 portion is preserved as DNA: 39 bases, with reading frame beginning at the first base. V is shortened by 4 bases, J by 6 bases, and the region joining them spans 13 bases. Findings and caveats that apply to the study as a whole: How much clinical and demographic metadata was included differed by source and by participant, and the metadata was provided uncurated.

About this clone itself: No cognate antigen has been identified for it. Base qualities are not provided; no much larger clone lies one nucleotide away.

The immunoSEQ Assay, a bias-controlled multiplex PCR, was used to amplify TCRbeta CDR3 regions from genomic DNA. Turning to the authors' computational methods: The number of nucleated cells in each sample was estimated by amplification of reference gene primers within the assay. Sequence reads were collapsed and filtered to measure the absolute abundance of every unique TCRbeta CDR3 rearrangement. For each sample, productive Simpson clonality was calculated as the square root of Simpson's diversity index across productive rearrangements. Entries here come from immuneACCESS through TCRdb and include only in-frame sequences with V and J called. Some clones fail to appear in such tables; in the studies checked, an unresolved V gene covers under half of the shortfall, and the cause of the remainder is unknown. V and J calls and clone size are copied from that table; D and trimming were computed from the DNA. The sample has about 300,000 clones on record, about 87% of them singletons. 5.5% to 8.5% of the sample is held by the ten biggest clonotypes.

Samples from volunteer blood donors who had recovered from COVID-19 were contributed by a second Seattle source. Each collaborating institution followed its own protocols to collect whole blood in K2EDTA tubes. Collaborator samples were shipped for TCRbeta analysis as frozen whole blood, isolated PBMCs, or DNA extracted from either sample type. The chain is made from TRBV10-3 and TRBJ2-7, and the D gene may be TRBD1, 6 bases matching. The specimen sequenced was peripheral blood. This clonotype was sampled from a woman in her twenties or thirties who had recovered from COVID-19. The DNA sequence is TGTGCCATCAGTGCACAGGGTAAGGCCGAGCAGTACTTC. It encodes CAISAQGKAEQYF.